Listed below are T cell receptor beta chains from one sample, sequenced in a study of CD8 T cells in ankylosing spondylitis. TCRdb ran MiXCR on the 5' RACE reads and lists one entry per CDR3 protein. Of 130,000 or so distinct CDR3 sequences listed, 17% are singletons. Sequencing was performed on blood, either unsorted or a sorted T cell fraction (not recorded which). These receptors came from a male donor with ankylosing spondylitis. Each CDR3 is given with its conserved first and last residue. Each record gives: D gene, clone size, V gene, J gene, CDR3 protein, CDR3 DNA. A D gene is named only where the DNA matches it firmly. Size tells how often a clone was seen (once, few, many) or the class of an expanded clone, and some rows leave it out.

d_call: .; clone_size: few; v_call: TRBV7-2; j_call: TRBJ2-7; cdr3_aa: CASSLAASYEQYF; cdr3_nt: TGTGCCAGCAGCTTAGCGGCCAGCTACGAGCAGTACTTC
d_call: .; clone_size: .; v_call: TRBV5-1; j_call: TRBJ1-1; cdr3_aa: CASSLTGFGAFF; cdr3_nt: TGCGCCAGCAGCCTAACAGGCTTCGGAGCTTTCTTT
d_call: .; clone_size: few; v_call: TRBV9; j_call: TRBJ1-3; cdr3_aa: CASSVAALSGNTIYF; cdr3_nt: TGTGCCAGCAGCGTAGCTGCTCTCTCTGGAAACACCATATATTTT
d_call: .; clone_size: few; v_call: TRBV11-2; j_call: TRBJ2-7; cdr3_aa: CASSLRGSEQYF; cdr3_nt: TGTGCCAGCAGCCTAAGGGGCTCCGAGCAGTACTTC
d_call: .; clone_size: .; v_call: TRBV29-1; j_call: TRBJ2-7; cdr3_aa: CSVMGQGEDEQYF; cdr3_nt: TGCAGCGTGATGGGCCAGGGTGAAGACGAGCAGTACTTC
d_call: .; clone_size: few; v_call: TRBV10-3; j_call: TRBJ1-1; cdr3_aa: CAISESKTTQAEAFF; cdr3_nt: TGTGCCATCAGTGAGTCAAAGACCACCCAGGCTGAAGCTTTCTTT
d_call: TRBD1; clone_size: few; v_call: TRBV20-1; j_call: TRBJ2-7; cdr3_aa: CSARGDRAYEQYF; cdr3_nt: TGCAGTGCTAGGGGGGACAGGGCGTACGAGCAGTACTTC
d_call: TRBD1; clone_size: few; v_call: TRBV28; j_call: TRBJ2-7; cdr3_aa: CASRTARQGGYEQYF; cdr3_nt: TGTGCCAGCAGAACCGCGAGACAGGGGGGCTACGAGCAGTACTTC
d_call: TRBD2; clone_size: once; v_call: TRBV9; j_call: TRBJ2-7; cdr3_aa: CASSNTSGVLYEQYF; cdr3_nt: TGTGCCAGCAGCAACACAAGCGGGGTACTCTACGAGCAGTACTTC
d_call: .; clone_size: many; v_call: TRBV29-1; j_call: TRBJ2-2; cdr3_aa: CSVETVRGGTGELFF; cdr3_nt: TGCAGCGTTGAAACCGTCAGGGGAGGCACCGGGGAGCTGTTTTTT
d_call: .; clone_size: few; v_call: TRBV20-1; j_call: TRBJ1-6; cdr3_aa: CSVRPIVPIYNSPLHF; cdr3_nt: TGCAGTGTCCGGCCTATCGTCCCAATTTATAATTCACCCCTCCACTTT
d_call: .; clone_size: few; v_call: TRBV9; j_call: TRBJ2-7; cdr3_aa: CASSNSAFYEQYF; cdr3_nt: TGTGCCAGCAGCAACTCGGCCTTTTACGAGCAGTACTTC
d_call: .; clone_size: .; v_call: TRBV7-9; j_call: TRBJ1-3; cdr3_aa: CASESEVSGNTIYF; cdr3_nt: TGTGCCAGCGAGAGTGAGGTCTCTGGAAACACCATATATTTT
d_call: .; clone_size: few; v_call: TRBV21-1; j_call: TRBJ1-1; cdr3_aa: CASSKVGPGSAFF; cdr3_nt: .
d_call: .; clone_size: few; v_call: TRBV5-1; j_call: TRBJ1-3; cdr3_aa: CASSPENSGNTIYF; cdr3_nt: TGCGCCAGCAGCCCGGAAAACTCTGGAAACACCATATATTTT
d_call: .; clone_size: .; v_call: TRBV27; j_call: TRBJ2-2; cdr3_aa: CASNHLASDGELFF; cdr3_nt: TGTGCCAGCAACCATCTAGCGTCGGACGGGGAGCTGTTTTTT
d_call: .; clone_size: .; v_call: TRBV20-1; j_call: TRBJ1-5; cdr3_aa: CSARTGNQPQHF; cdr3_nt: TGCAGTGCGAGGACGGGGAATCAGCCCCAGCATTTT
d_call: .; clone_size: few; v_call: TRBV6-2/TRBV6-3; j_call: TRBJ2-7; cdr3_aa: CASSPLSLVYEQYF; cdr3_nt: TGTGCCAGCAGTCCTCTAAGTCTCGTCTACGAGCAGTACTTC
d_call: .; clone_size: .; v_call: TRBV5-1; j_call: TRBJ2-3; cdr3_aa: CASSLVFTDTQYF; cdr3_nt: TGCGCCAGCAGCTTGGTTTTTACAGATACGCAGTATTTT
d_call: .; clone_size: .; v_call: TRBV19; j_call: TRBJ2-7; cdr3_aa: CASSPRSYSYEQYF; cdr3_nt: TGTGCCAGTAGCCCCCGATCCTACTCCTACGAGCAGTACTTC
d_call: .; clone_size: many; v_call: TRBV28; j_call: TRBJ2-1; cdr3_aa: CASSLHEQFF; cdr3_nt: TGTGCCAGCAGTTTACATGAGCAGTTCTTC
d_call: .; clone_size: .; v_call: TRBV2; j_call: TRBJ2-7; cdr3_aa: CASAGFEQYF; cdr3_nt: TGTGCCAGCGCGGGCTTCGAGCAGTACTTC
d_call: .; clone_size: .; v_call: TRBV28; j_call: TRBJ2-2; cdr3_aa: CASSLLIAGELFF; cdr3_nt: TGTGCCAGCAGTTTATTAATCGCCGGGGAGCTGTTTTTT
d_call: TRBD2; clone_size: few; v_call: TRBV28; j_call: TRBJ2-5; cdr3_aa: CASSLLASGQETQYF; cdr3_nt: TGTGCCAGCAGTTTATTGGCTAGCGGACAAGAGACCCAGTACTTC
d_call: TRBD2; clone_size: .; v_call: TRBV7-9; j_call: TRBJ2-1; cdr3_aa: CASSPADGREQFF; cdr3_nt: TGTGCCAGCAGCCCGGCAGACGGGAGGGAGCAGTTCTTC
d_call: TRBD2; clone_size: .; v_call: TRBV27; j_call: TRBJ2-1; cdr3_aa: CASSPGTSGQRREQFF; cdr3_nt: TGTGCCAGCAGCCCCGGGACTAGCGGGCAAAGGAGAGAGCAGTTCTTC
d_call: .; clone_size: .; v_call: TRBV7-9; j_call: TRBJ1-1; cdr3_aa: CASSFTPNQRNTEAFF; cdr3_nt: TGTGCCAGCAGCTTCACGCCTAACCAGAGGAACACTGAAGCTTTCTTT
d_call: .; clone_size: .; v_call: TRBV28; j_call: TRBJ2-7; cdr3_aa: CASSFSQLSYEQYF; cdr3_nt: TGTGCCAGCAGTTTCTCTCAGTTAAGCTACGAGCAGTACTTC
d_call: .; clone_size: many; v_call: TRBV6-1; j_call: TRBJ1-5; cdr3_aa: CASSRYSNQPQHF; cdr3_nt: TGTGCCAGCAGTAGGTATAGCAATCAGCCCCAGCATTTT
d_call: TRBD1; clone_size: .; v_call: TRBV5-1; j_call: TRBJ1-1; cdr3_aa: CASSPTGTGGTEAFF; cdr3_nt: TGCGCCAGCAGCCCCACCGGGACAGGGGGCACTGAAGCTTTCTTT
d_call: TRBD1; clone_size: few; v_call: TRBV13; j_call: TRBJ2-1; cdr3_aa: CASSTRDRGSYNEQFF; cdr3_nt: TGTGCCAGCAGCACCAGGGACAGGGGCTCCTACAATGAGCAGTTCTTC
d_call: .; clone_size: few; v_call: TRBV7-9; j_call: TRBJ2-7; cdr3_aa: CASSGTRRGYEQYF; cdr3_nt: TGTGCCAGCAGCGGAACGAGACGGGGGTACGAGCAGTACTTC
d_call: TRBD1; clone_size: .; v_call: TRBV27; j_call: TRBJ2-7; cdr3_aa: CASSLHWDSSYEQYF; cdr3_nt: TGTGCCAGCAGTTTACATTGGGACAGCTCCTACGAGCAGTACTTC
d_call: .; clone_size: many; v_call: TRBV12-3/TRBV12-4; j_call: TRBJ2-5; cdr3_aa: CASSLYGLRQETQYF; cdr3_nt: TGTGCCAGCAGTCTCTATGGACTCCGCCAAGAGACCCAGTACTTC
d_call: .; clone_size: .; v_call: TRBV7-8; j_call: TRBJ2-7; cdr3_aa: CASSLVGGAFTYEQYF; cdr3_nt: TGTGCCAGCAGCTTAGTTGGCGGGGCTTTTACCTACGAGCAGTACTTC
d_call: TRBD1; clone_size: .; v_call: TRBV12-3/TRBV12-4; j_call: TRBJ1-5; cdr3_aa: CASRGGQGEHF; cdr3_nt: TGTGCCAGCAGGGGGGGACAGGGCGAGCATTTT
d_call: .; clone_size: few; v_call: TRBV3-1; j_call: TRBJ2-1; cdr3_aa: CASSPSRDSESEQFF; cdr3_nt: TGTGCCAGCAGCCCCTCCCGGGACTCCGAGTCTGAGCAGTTCTTC
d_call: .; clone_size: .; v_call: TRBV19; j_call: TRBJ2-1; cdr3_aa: CASSIVTSGHEQFF; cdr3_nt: TGTGCCAGTAGTATTGTTACTAGTGGTCATGAGCAGTTCTTC
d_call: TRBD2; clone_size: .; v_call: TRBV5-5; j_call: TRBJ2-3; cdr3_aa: CASSLGLAGSGDTQYF; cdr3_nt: TGTGCCAGCAGCTTAGGACTAGCGGGGAGCGGAGATACGCAGTATTTT
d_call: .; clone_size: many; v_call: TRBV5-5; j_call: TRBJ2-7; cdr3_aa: CASSFSYEQYF; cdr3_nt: TGTGCCAGCAGTTTTTCCTACGAGCAGTACTTC
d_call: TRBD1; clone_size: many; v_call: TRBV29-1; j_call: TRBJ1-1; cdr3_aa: CSVDSTGDTEAFF; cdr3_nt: TGCAGCGTTGATTCGACAGGGGACACTGAAGCTTTCTTT
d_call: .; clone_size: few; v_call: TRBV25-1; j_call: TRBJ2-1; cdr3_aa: CASSEGFNEQFF; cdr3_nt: TGTGCCAGCAGTGAAGGGTTCAATGAGCAGTTCTTC
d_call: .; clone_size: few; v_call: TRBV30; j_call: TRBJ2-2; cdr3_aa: CAWGPSANTGELFF; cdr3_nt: TGTGCCTGGGGACCTAGCGCCAACACCGGGGAGCTGTTTTTT
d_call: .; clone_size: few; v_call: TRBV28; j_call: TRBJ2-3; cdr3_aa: CASSLGPVRRGRTDTQYF; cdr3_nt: TGTGCCAGCAGTTTAGGGCCGGTTAGGCGGGGCCGCACAGATACGCAGTATTTT
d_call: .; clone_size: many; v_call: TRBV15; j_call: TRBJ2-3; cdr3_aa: CATSRDPLARADTQYF; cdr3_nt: TGTGCCACCAGCAGAGATCCATTAGCGCGGGCCGATACGCAGTATTTT
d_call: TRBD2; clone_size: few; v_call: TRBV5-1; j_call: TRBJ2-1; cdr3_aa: CASSLVAGGPHNEQFF; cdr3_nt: TGCGCCAGCAGCTTGGTAGCGGGAGGGCCCCACAATGAGCAGTTCTTC
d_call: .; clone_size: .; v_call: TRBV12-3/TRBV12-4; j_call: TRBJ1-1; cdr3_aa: CASSLIDSTSTEAFF; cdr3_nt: TGTGCCAGCAGTCTAATCGACAGTACAAGCACTGAAGCTTTCTTT
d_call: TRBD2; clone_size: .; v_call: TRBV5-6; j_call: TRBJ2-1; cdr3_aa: CASSRSLREANNEQFF; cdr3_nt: TGTGCCAGCAGCCGGAGTTTGCGGGAGGCTAACAATGAGCAGTTCTTC
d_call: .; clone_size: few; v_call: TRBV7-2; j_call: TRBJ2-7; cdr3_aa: CASNFPIATHSYEQYF; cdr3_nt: TGTGCCAGCAACTTCCCAATTGCCACTCATTCCTACGAGCAGTACTTC